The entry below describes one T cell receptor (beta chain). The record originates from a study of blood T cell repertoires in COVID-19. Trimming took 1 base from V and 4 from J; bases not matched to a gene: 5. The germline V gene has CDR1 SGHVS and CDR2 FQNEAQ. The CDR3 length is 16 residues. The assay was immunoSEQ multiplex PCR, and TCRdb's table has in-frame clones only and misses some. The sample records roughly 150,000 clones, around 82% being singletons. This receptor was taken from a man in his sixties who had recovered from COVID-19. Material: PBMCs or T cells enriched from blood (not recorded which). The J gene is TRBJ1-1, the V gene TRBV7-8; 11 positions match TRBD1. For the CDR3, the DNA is TGTGCCAGCAGCTTAGTGGTTGGGACAGGGGGCACTGAAGCTTTCTTT. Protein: CASSLVVGTGGTEAFF.